Described below is a single T cell receptor (beta chain) sequence and its context. Its antigen is undetermined. Trimming left V 4 bases short and J 3 bases short, with 6 bases between. The CDR3 extends over 11 amino acids. Germline CDR1 DFQATT, CDR2 SNEGSKA (reference sequence). Using immunoSEQ multiplex PCR, the repertoire was profiled, and TCRdb retains in-frame clones only, with some absent. Among tens of thousands of clones listed, 84% were seen once. The sample originates from a study of T cell responses to AZD1222 COVID-19 vaccine. Study-wide results and limits: The number of AZD1222 recipients seropositive at baseline was only five to seven. Two AZD1222 administrations were followed by greater Spike-specific TCR breadth and depth.

The chain joins TRBV20-1 to TRBJ2-5, with no clear D. The clonotype comes from an adult in good health. The sequences come from peripheral blood, collected on day 0 of AZD1222 vaccination. The CDR3 here is CSANGEETQYF. The CDR3 DNA follows: TGCAGTGCTAACGGCGAAGAGACCCAGTACTTC.